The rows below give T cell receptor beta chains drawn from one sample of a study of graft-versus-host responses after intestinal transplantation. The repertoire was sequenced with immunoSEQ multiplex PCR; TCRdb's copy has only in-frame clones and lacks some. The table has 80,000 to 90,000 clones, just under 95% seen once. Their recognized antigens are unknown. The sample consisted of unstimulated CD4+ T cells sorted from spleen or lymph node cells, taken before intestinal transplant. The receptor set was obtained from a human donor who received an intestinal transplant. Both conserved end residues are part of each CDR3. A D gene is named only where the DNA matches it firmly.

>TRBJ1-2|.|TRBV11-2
CASSATPRTPRVDYGYTF
TGTGCCAGCAGCGCCACTCCTCGGACCCCTAGAGTGGACTATGGCTACACCTTC
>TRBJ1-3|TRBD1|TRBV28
CASREQGASGNTIYF
TGTGCCAGCAGGGAACAGGGGGCGTCTGGAAACACCATATATTTT
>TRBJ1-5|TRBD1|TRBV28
CASTTRTGWNQPQHF
TGTGCCAGCACGACCCGGACAGGTTGGAATCAGCCCCAGCATTTT
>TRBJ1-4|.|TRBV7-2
CASSLAFWDNEKLFF
TGTGCCAGCAGCTTAGCCTTCTGGGACAATGAAAAACTGTTTTTT
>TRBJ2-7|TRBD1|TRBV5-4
CASSKTGSRYEQYF
TGTGCCAGCAGCAAGACAGGGAGTCGGTACGAGCAGTACTTC
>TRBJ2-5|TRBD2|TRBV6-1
CASSRTSGRETQYF
TGTGCCAGCAGTCGGACTAGCGGGAGGGAGACCCAGTACTTC
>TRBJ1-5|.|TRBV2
CARGESGGPQHF
TGTGCCAGAGGAGAAAGTGGGGGGCCCCAGCATTTT
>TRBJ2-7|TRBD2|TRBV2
CASNGLAGVGEQYF
TGTGCCAGCAACGGACTAGCGGGAGTAGGCGAGCAGTACTTC
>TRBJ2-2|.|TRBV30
CAWSLHVTGELFF
TGTGCCTGGAGTCTCCATGTCACCGGGGAGCTGTTTTTT
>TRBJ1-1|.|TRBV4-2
CASSQSRGGNTEAFF
TGTGCCAGCAGCCAAAGCAGGGGAGGGAACACTGAAGCTTTCTTT
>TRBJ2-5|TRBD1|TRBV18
CASSPLSIARTGGKTQYF
TGTGCCAGCTCACCACTCTCCATAGCACGGACAGGGGGAAAGACCCAGTACTTC
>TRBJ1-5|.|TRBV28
CASSFPGHSNQPQHF
TGTGCCAGCAGTTTTCCGGGCCATAGCAATCAGCCCCAGCATTTT
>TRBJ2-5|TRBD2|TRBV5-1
CASSPWRGDGETQYF
TGCGCCAGCAGCCCCTGGCGGGGGGATGGAGAGACCCAGTACTTC
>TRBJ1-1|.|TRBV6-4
CASSDSRVQPNTEAFF
TGTGCCAGCAGTGACTCGAGGGTGCAGCCGAACACTGAAGCTTTCTTT
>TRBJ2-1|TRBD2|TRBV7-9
CASSSRLAGGRNEQFF
TGTGCCAGCAGCTCCAGACTAGCGGGAGGGCGCAATGAGCAGTTCTTC
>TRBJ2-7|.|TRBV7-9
CASSTSTGEQYF
TGTGCCAGCAGCACCTCGACCGGGGAGCAGTACTTC
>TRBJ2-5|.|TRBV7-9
CASSLAPRETQYF
TGTGCCAGCAGCTTAGCCCCAAGGGAGACCCAGTACTTC
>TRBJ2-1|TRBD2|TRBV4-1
CASSQAGGSGKYNEQFF
TGCGCCAGCAGCCAAGCAGGCGGGAGCGGGAAGTACAATGAGCAGTTCTTC
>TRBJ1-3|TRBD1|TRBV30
CAWTGQGLRLLSGNTIYF
TGTGCCTGGACTGGACAGGGTTTACGTCTCCTCTCTGGAAACACCATATATTTT
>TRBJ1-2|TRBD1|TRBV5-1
CASSSSGTGSGYTF
TGCGCCAGCAGCTCCTCCGGGACAGGGTCTGGCTACACCTTC
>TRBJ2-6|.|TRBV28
CATGQRETGANVLTF
TGTGCCACCGGGCAGAGGGAAACTGGGGCCAACGTCCTGACTTTC
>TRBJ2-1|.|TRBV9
CASSVRTVSYNEQFF
TGTGCCAGCAGCGTAAGGACAGTCTCCTACAATGAGCAGTTCTTC
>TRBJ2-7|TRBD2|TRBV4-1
CASSQRSGASGSYEQYF
TGCGCCAGCAGCCAACGCTCCGGGGCTAGCGGGAGCTACGAGCAGTACTTC
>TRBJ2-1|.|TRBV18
CASSPDSYNEQFF
TGTGCCAGCTCACCCGACAGTTACAATGAGCAGTTCTTC
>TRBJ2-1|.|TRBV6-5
CASSYSRTPPNEQFF
TGTGCCAGCAGTTACTCCCGGACCCCACCCAATGAGCAGTTCTTC
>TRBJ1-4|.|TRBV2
CASSTDRASEKLFF
TGTGCCAGCAGTACGGACAGAGCGTCTGAAAAACTGTTTTTT
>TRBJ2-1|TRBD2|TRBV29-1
CSVEWGLAASYNEQFF
TGCAGCGTTGAATGGGGACTAGCGGCCTCCTACAATGAGCAGTTCTTC
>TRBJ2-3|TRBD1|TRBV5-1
CASSADRFTDTQYF
TGCGCCAGCAGCGCGGACAGGTTCACAGATACGCAGTATTTT
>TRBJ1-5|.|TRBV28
CASSLPGPNQPQHF
TGTGCCAGCAGTTTACCAGGGCCCAATCAGCCCCAGCATTTT
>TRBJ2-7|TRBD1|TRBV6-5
CASSYQDRGSYEQYF
TGTGCCAGCAGTTACCAGGACAGGGGCTCCTACGAGCAGTACTTC
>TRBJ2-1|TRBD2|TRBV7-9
CASSLVSSGSAHEQFF
TGTGCCAGCAGCTTAGTAAGTAGCGGGAGTGCCCATGAGCAGTTCTTC
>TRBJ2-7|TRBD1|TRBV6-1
CASRGTGSLSYEQYF
TGTGCCAGCAGAGGGACAGGGTCCCTCTCCTACGAGCAGTACTTC
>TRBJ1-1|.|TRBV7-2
CASSLFSRGNTEAFF
TGTGCCAGCAGCTTATTTAGTAGGGGGAACACTGAAGCTTTCTTT
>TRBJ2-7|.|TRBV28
CASSPAGGNSYEQYF
TGTGCCAGCAGTCCCGCAGGGGGGAACTCCTACGAGCAGTACTTC